Here is one T cell receptor (beta chain) with its context. Its antigen is as yet unknown. V lost 2 bases and J lost 0, with 11 bases in between. Germline V gene data show CDR1 as SGHVS and CDR2 as FQNEAQ. The length of the CDR3 is 16 residues. The sample is drawn from a study of blood T cells in healthy people across ages. With a J-beta primer mix and a sample-barcoded 5' primer, a second PCR ran about 6 to 11 cycles. Researchers report that each sample yielded at least 2.5 million CDR3-containing paired-end reads. In TCRdb, the 5' RACE reads were re-called with MiXCR into one record per CDR3 protein. Of approximately 2,000,000 distinct CDR3 sequences detected, approximately 40% appear once; the ten largest clones hold more than 20%. Study-wide results and limits: Naive CD4+ cell counts and diversity both ran higher in long-lived than in aged donors. Changes seen in expanded clonotypes were possibly confounded by donor CMV status left unknown.

The receptor's source is a human donor in good health. The genes are TRBV7-8 and TRBJ1-5; D is unclear. The sample was blood. As DNA, the CDR3 is TGTGCCAGCAGCTTAAGGCGGAAAAATAGCAATCAGCCCCAGCATTTT. It is translated as CASSLRRKNSNQPQHF.